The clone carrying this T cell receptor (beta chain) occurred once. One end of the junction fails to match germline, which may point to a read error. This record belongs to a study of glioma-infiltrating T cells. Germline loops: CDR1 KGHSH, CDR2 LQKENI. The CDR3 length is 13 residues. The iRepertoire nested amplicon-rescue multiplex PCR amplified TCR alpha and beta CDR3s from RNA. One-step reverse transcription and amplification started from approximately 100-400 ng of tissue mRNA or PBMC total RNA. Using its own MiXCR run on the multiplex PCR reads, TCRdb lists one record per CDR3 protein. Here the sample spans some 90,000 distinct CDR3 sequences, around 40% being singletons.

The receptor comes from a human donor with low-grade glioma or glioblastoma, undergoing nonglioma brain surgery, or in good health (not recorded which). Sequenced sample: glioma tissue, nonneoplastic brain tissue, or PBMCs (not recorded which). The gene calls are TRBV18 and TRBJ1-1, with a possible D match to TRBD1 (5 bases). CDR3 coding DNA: TGTGCCAGCTCAACGGGGGAGTACACTGATTCTTCCTTT. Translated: CASSTGEYTDSSF.